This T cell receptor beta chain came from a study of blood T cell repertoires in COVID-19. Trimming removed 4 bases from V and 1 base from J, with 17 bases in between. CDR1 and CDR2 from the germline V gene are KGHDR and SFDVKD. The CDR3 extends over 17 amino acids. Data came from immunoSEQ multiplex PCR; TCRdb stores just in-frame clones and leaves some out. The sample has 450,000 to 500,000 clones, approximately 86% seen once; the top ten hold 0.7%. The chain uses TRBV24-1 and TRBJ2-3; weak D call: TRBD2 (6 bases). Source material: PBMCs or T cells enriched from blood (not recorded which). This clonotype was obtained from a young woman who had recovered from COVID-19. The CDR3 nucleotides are TGTGCCACCAGTGAGCCCGGTTGGACGGGGGGCACAGATACGCAGTATTTT. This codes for CATSEPGWTGGTDTQYF.